The TCR beta chain described here comes from a study of T cell repertoires in cytomegalovirus infection. This clonotype occurred many times. MiXCR was run by TCRdb on the reads, yielding one entry per CDR3 protein. The sample lists about 320,000 distinct CDR3 sequences; over 7.5% were seen once. The junction had 3 bases not matched to a gene; V was cut back by 6 bases and J by 5 bases. The CDR3 is 14 amino acids. This receptor was taken from a human donor in good health (CMV status not recorded). Some clones in this sample may be carry-over from other donors' samples. V and J are TRBV12-3 or TRBV12-4 and TRBJ2-3; TRBD2 agrees at 12 bases. Source material: PBMCs. CDR3 nucleotide sequence: TGTGCCAGCAGACGACTAGCGGGAGAAGATACGCAGTATTTT. Residues: CASRRLAGEDTQYF.